One sample yielded the 27 T cell receptor beta chains listed below, sequenced in a study of beta chain features in type 1 diabetes. The investigators reverse transcribed all of the isolated RNA, so they sequenced expressed TCRB transcripts. Only in-frame clones appear in the TCRdb table, and some are missing; sequencing was by immunoSEQ multiplex PCR. Found here are some 400,000 clones, over 12% of them singletons; the top ten hold 0.019%. Sequenced sample: naive CD4+ T cells from blood. Receptors were obtained from a woman aged 18-30 years in good health.

A few counts support this clone. CDR3 sequence reads: CASSPEAVPNEQFF. The CDR3 region has the DNA TGCGCCAGCAGCCCAGAGGCAGTCCCCAATGAGCAGTTCTTC. The V call is TRBV5-1, the J call TRBJ2-1, with unresolved D. CDR3 size: 14 residues. From germline, CDR1 is SGHRS and CDR2 YFSETQ. The V end lost 4 bases, the J end lost 6 bases, and 14 bases lay between the germline ends.

The rearrangement uses TRBV10-3 and TRBJ1-5; 8 bases agree with TRBD1. V dropped 4 bases and J dropped 7; count of bases not matched to a gene: 3. This CDR3 is built from 13 residues. CDR1 ENHRY and CDR2 SYGVKD come from the germline V gene. The DNA of the CDR3 is TGTGCCATCAGTGGAGGACAGGGCCAGCCCCAGCATTTT. Its protein is CAISGGQGQPQHF.

In this sample, this clone turned up a few times. CDR3 amino acids: CASSWTGDQQYF. The CDR3 region has the DNA TGTGCCAGCAGCTGGACAGGAGATCAACAGTACTTC. The chain links TRBV5-6 to TRBJ2-7; 7 positions match TRBD1. Trimming removed 3 bases from V and 10 bases from J; junction bases left unmatched: 7. CDR1 and CDR2 from the germline V gene are SGHDT and YYEEEE. The CDR3 runs 12 residues.

This clone was recorded a few times. The rearrangement joins TRBV2 to TRBJ2-5, with 10 positions matching TRBD2. Trimming at V came to 6 bases and at J to 4 bases, leaving 5 bases not matched to a gene. In germline, CDR1 is SNHLY, CDR2 FYNNEI. The CDR3 length is 14 residues. The CDR3, as DNA: TGTGCCAGCAGGACCGGGACTAGCGTAGAGACCCAGTACTTC. Protein product: CASRTGTSVETQYF.

This clone was recorded a few times. V gene TRBV28 combines with J gene TRBJ1-5; D not resolved. Trimming shortened V by 7 bases and J by 6 bases, and 4 bases separated the two germline ends. From germline, CDR1 is MDHEN and CDR2 SYDVKM. There are 10 residues in the CDR3. CDR3: CASNTQPQHF. Here the CDR3 DNA reads TGTGCCAGCAACACTCAGCCCCAGCATTTT.

This clone was counted between two and nine times. J is TRBJ2-7 and V is TRBV30, with D possibly being TRBD1 (6 bases). CDR1 and CDR2 from the germline V gene are GTSNPN and SVGIG (reference sequence). The CDR3 has 14 amino acids. The germline V and J ends were trimmed by 2 bases and 1 base, with 12 bases remaining between them. Here the CDR3 DNA reads TGTGCCTGGAGTTCCGGGACAATTTCCTACGAGCAGTACTTC. Residues: CAWSSGTISYEQYF. Looking up the rest from reference TRBV30 and TRBJ2-7 gives the full variable domain: SQTIHQWPATLVQPVGSPLSLECTVEGTSNPNLYWYRQAAGRGLQLLFYSVGIGQISSEVPQNLSASRPQDRQFILSSKKLLLSDSGFYLCAWSSGTISYEQYFGPGTRLTVT.

CDR3 nucleotide sequence: TGTGCCAGCAGCTTAACAGGGACCACCGGGGAGCTGTTTTTT. Protein: CASSLTGTTGELFF. The chain joins TRBV7-9 to TRBJ2-2, with D perhaps matching TRBD1 (6 bases). The CDR3 length is 14 residues. Germline V gene data show CDR1 as SEHNR and CDR2 as FQNEAQ (reference sequence). Deletions cut 2 bases from V and 4 bases from J, with 8 bases between.

Turning to this clone: Other DNA sequences in this specimen translate into the identical CDR3. J is TRBJ2-1 and V is TRBV30; D gene uncertain. The germline gives CDR1 GTSNPN, CDR2 SVGIG (reference sequence). There are 14 residues in the CDR3. V was cut by 3 bases and J by 0 bases, with 9 bases left in between. CDR3 DNA sequence: TGTGCCTGGAGGTACTCAAGCTCCTACAATGAGCAGTTCTTC. Translated, it gives CAWRYSSSYNEQFF.

This chain uses TRBV29-1 with TRBJ2-5; 8 bases fit TRBD1. Germline CDR1 reads SQVTM; CDR2 reads ANQGSEA. This CDR3 has 14 residues. V trimming: 0 bases; J trimming: 4 bases; junction bases outside the gene matches: 4. The CDR3 DNA reads TGCAGCGTTGAAGAGGGACAGGTAGGAGAGACCCAGTACTTC. It encodes CSVEEGQVGETQYF.

This clone came up a few times. The chain combines TRBV15 with TRBJ2-5, with 7 positions matching TRBD1. The V gene end was trimmed by 5 bases and the J gene end by 0 bases; junction bases not matched to a gene: 3. In germline, CDR1 is LNHNV, CDR2 YYDKDF (reference sequence). There are 14 residues in the CDR3. The DNA for the CDR3 is TGTGCCACCAGCCGAGGACAGGACCAAGAGACCCAGTACTTC. Translating it yields CATSRGQDQETQYF.

This clone has just a few counts. The chain carries TRBV30 and TRBJ1-2; possible D gene TRBD1, 6 bases. The length of the CDR3 is 16 residues. Trimming cost V 6 bases and J 4 bases, with 24 bases left between them. Germline loops: CDR1 GTSNPN, CDR2 SVGIG (reference sequence). The CDR3 bases are TGTGCCTGCGGGGGGCTGGGGAGTTTTGGCATCTATGGCTACACCTTC. This gives the protein CACGGLGSFGIYGYTF. Supplemented by reference TRBV30 and TRBJ1-2, the full variable domain reads SQTIHQWPATLVQPVGSPLSLECTVEGTSNPNLYWYRQAAGRGLQLLFYSVGIGQISSEVPQNLSASRPQDRQFILSSKKLLLSDSGFYLCACGGLGSFGIYGYTFGSGTRLTVV.

The chain couples TRBV27 to TRBJ2-3, with a possible D match to TRBD2 (5 bases). Germline V gene data show CDR1 as MNHEY and CDR2 as SMNVEV (reference sequence). The CDR3 contains 14 residues. The V end was cut by 0 bases, the J end by 2 bases, with 6 bases between. The CDR3 sequence is CASSLSTTTDTQYF. CDR3 in DNA: TGTGCCAGCAGTTTATCGACTACCACAGATACGCAGTATTTT.

This clone was detected a few times. The chain combines TRBV23-1 with TRBJ1-5; 10 nucleotides line up with TRBD1. TRBV23-1 is labeled an ORF, and its function is uncertain. V lost 0 bases to trimming and J lost 7 bases; unmatched junction nucleotides: 6. This CDR3 is built from 16 residues. The CDR3 loop is CASSQSRDRGRQPQHF. CDR3 coding DNA: TGCGCCAGCAGTCAATCGCGGGACAGGGGTAGACAGCCCCAGCATTTT.

The V gene is TRBV4-2, the J gene TRBJ2-1, with 7 bases lining up with TRBD1. Unmatched junction bases numbered 8, after V lost 1 base and J lost 2 bases. Germline values: CDR1 LGHNA, CDR2 YNFKEQ. This CDR3 contains 17 residues. The CDR3 protein is CASSQAKGAMTYNEQFF. In DNA form, the CDR3 reads TGTGCCAGCAGCCAAGCCAAGGGGGCAATGACCTACAATGAGCAGTTCTTC.

V usage is TRBV5-4 and J usage is TRBJ2-2; 9 nucleotides agree with TRBD1. Germline V gives CDR1 SGHNT, CDR2 YYREEE (reference sequence). With 4 bases clipped from V and 3 bases from J, the junction kept 7 bases outside the gene matches. This CDR3 contains 16 residues. CDR3 protein: CASSPGQGPYTGELFF. Here the CDR3 DNA reads TGTGCCAGCAGCCCAGGACAGGGGCCTTACACCGGGGAGCTGTTTTTT. The full variable domain, its missing parts supplied by reference TRBV5-4 and TRBJ2-2, is ETGVTQSPTHLIKTRGQQVTLRCSSQSGHNTVSWYQQALGQGPQFIFQYYREEENGRGNFPPRFSGLQFPNYSSELNVNALELDDSALYLCASSPGQGPYTGELFFGEGSRLTVL.

J is TRBJ1-1 and V is TRBV23-1; 7 bases are shared with TRBD1. TRBV23-1 is recorded as an ORF, its role being uncertain. The length of the CDR3 is 17 residues. The junction had 8 bases not matched to a gene; V was cut back by 1 base and J by 0 bases. The CDR3 sequence is CASSQFHGQVMNTEAFF. The CDR3, as DNA: TGCGCCAGCAGTCAATTCCATGGACAGGTGATGAACACTGAAGCTTTCTTT.

This clone was observed a handful of times. V usage is TRBV13 and J usage is TRBJ2-1; no clear D. Trimming removed 4 bases from V and 0 bases from J, with 16 bases in between. Germline CDR1 reads PRHDT; CDR2 reads FYEKMQ (reference sequence). The CDR3 sequence is 17 residues long. The CDR3 sequence is CASSSKIDFSSYNEQFF. The DNA of the CDR3 is TGTGCCAGCAGCTCGAAAATCGACTTCAGCTCCTACAATGAGCAGTTCTTC.

This sequence joins TRBV30 and TRBJ1-5; TRBD1 might be the D (5 bases). The CDR3 extends over 16 amino acids. Germline values: CDR1 GTSNPN, CDR2 SVGIG (reference sequence). V lost 2 bases to trimming and J lost 2 bases, with 16 bases between them. CDR3 region: CAWSMWQGTGNQPQHF. The CDR3 DNA reads as TGTGCCTGGAGTATGTGGCAGGGAACCGGCAATCAGCCCCAGCATTTT.

The chain links TRBV5-4 to TRBJ2-4, with a possible D match to TRBD1 (6 bases). CDR1 SGHNT and CDR2 YYREEE come from the germline V gene (reference sequence). CDR3 size: 15 residues. Deletions cut 3 bases from V and 0 bases from J, with 10 bases between. DNA for the CDR3: TGTGCCAGCAGCTCAGGGGTGTTAGCCAAAAACATTCAGTACTTC. Translating it yields CASSSGVLAKNIQYF.

This clone has just one count. The V call is TRBV30, the J call TRBJ2-7, with 10 bases lining up with TRBD1. CDR3 size: 15 residues. CDR1 is GTSNPN, CDR2 SVGIG, per germline (reference sequence). Trimming cost V 2 bases and J 2 bases; bases outside gene matches: 6. The CDR3 region is CAWSTRDRGTYEQYF. DNA for the CDR3: TGTGCCTGGAGTACCCGGGACAGGGGTACCTACGAGCAGTACTTC.

Here the CDR3 reads CASSRTGQGTDGYTF. The CDR3 DNA sequence: TGTGCCAGCAGCCGAACCGGACAGGGGACGGATGGCTACACCTTC. The chain carries TRBV7-9 and TRBJ1-2; TRBD1 matches 9 bases. This CDR3 contains 15 residues. V lost 5 bases, J lost 6 bases, and 10 bases stayed unmatched. The germline gives CDR1 SEHNR, CDR2 FQNEAQ (reference sequence).

This rearrangement joins TRBV5-1 to TRBJ2-5; 8 bases agree with TRBD2. Germline lookup yields CDR1 SGHRS and CDR2 YFSETQ. The V and J ends lost 1 base and 5 bases, in that order; junction bases with no gene match: 13. The CDR3 is made up of 17 amino acids. The CDR3 loop reads CASSLYLAGPGEETQYF. DNA for the CDR3: TGCGCCAGCAGCTTGTACTTAGCGGGGCCAGGGGAGGAGACCCAGTACTTC.

A few counts support this clone. The chain is built from TRBV28 and TRBJ2-7; TRBD1 is a possible D gene (6 bases). Trimming took off 6 bases at V and 3 bases at J, with 21 bases between the two ends. This CDR3 region has 16 residues. Germline loops: CDR1 MDHEN, CDR2 SYDVKM. In nucleotides, the CDR3 is TGTGCCAGCAGCTCCCTCGGACAGCCATCCGGCTACGAGCAGTACTTC. Residues: CASSSLGQPSGYEQYF.

Only a few counts were recorded for this clone. The chain employs TRBV29-1 and TRBJ2-7, with D perhaps TRBD2 (6 bases). Germline CDR1 reads SQVTM; CDR2 reads ANQGSEA. The CDR3 length is 12 residues. Trimming took off 3 bases at V and 3 bases at J, with 9 bases between the two ends. The CDR3 spells CSVEGTDYEQYF. The CDR3 DNA sequence: TGCAGCGTTGAGGGGACTGACTACGAGCAGTACTTC.

In the case of this clone: The sample carries other DNA sequences with the same CDR3. The chain combines TRBV30 with TRBJ1-1; tentative D call: TRBD1 (5 bases). The CDR3 loop spans 13 amino acids. Trimming removed 0 bases from V and 1 base from J, with 6 bases in between. Germline lookup yields CDR1 GTSNPN and CDR2 SVGIG (reference sequence). The CDR3 protein is CAWSVQGNTEAFF. CDR3 in DNA: TGTGCCTGGAGTGTTCAGGGGAACACTGAAGCTTTCTTT.

The V call is TRBV2, the J call TRBJ1-1; 7 bases agree with TRBD1. Per germline, CDR1 SNHLY and CDR2 FYNNEI. The CDR3 covers 14 residues. Trimming took 9 bases from V and 1 from J; bases not matched to a gene: 8. CDR3 in amino acids: CASGRQGTNTEAFF. CDR3 sequence (DNA): TGTGCCAGTGGACGACAGGGCACGAACACTGAAGCTTTCTTT.

The rearrangement joins TRBV6-6 to TRBJ2-3; D possibly corresponds to TRBD2 (5 bases). V was shortened by 8 bases and J by 14 bases, with 23 bases between the two germline ends. Germline values: CDR1 MNHNY, CDR2 SVGAGI (reference sequence). The CDR3 consists of 13 residues. In DNA form, the CDR3 reads TGTGCCAGCTGCGCCGGTGGGAGCAGCTTTCCGTATTTT. Amino acids: CASCAGGSSFPYF.